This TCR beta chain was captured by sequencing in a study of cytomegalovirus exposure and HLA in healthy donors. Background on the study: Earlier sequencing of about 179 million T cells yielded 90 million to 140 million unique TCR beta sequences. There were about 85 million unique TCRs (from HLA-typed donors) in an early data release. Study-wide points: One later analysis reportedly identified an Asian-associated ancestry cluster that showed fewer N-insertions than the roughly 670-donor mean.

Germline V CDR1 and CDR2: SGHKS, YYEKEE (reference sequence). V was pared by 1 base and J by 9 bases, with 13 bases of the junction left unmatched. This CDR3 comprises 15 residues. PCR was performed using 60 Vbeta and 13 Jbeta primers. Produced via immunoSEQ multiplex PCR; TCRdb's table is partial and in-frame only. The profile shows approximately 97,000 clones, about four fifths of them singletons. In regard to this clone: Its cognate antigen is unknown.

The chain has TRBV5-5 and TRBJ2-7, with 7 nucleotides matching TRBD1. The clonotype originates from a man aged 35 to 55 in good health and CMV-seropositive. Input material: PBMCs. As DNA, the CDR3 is TGTGCCAGCAGCTTGTCTGACGAGACAGGGATCGGGCAGTACTTC. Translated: CASSLSDETGIGQYF.